The T cell receptor beta chain described here comes from a study of human T cells and chemical hapten exposure (dated by TCRdb to 2020 to 2022). Looking at the study overall: For sensitization, 2% DPC in acetone was applied to a 2 cm by 2 cm area of upper inner arm skin. Peripheral blood TCR repertoire changes were tracked in vivo in alopecia patients during primary and secondary sensitization to the hapten diphenylcyclopropenone (DPC). For TCR sequencing, blood came from 25 to 35 alopecia patients at anywhere from one to four time points (pre-sensitization, 2, 6 and 24 weeks). Throughout the roughly 24-week study period, patients were also given weekly therapeutic DPC doses on the scalp. Blood was sampled from patients pre-sensitization (week 0) and at 2, 6 and about 24 weeks after DPC sensitization. The libraries were sequenced as a pool, and the TCR yield per sample differed mostly because of small variations in library volumes within the pool. Most of the patients in the cohort were female, and the cohort covered alopecia areata with under or over 50% scalp involvement, alopecia totalis and alopecia universalis. Patch testing on the upper back used Finn chambers containing 0.01% DPC, with scoring done after 6 days according to International Contact Dermatitis Research Group standards.

Overall study outcomes, separate from this receptor: A positive correlation was found between the number of PT1 expanded TCRs and patch test score, with significance reached at thresholds 8, 16 and 32 but not 4. Significantly more large CDR3 similarity clusters were formed by expanded TCRs than by pre-sensitization or healthy control sets, consistent with antigen-driven responses. After repeated subsampling, changes were observed in the strength of the expansion versus patch-test correlation and in the threshold at which the correlation became significant. All patients had alopecia, a presumed autoimmune disease, so their immune response might differ from that of healthy individuals. DPC sensitization did not change how many TCRs were above 1 in 1000 frequency, and no evidence was found of alterations in global repertoire structure.

The library was produced with RACE. The sample was run on a NextSeq 500. During library preparation, unique molecular identifiers were attached to individual cDNA molecules so that TCRs could be counted in a quantitative, reproducible way. For every blood RNA sample, sequencing covered both the TCR alpha and TCR beta chains. Regarding the original processing steps: A median of roughly 100,000 TCRs per sample was observed, with a range of about 23,224 to 690,600. The Decombinator software suite was used to annotate V, J and CDR3 in the TCR reads. To make PS versus PT1 abundance plots, every sample was subsampled to the same number of TCRs (28,000). TCRs were defined as expanded if absent before sensitization and observed at least eight times at the 2-week time point. TCRdb itself trimmed the public reads at Q25 with fastp, ran MiXCR and retained productive beta chains. A single entry per CDR3 protein holds the most common genes and DNA from its merged rows. For this entry, the V and J calls and clone size follow TCRdb and not the study's own pipeline. The sample contains fewer than 200,000 distinct CDR3 sequences, about a quarter of them found a single time. The ten largest make up 2% to 2.5% of the sample.

The sample holds one count of this clonotype. Its cognate antigen has yet to be identified. No base quality values were provided; no much bigger clone lies one nucleotide off. The cysteine opens and the phenylalanine closes a CDR3 of 13 amino acids. The retained sequence is limited to the CDR3, 39 bases, with the frame set at the first base. V trim: 2 bases; J trim: 6 bases; unmatched bases: 3. Per the germline V gene (reference sequence), SEHNR is the CDR1 and FQNEAQ is the CDR2. The meaning of the sample's time point label: patch test 3, about 24 weeks after DPC sensitization. The treatment or condition tag for this specimen amounts to: therapeutic diphenylcyclopropenone sensitization with weekly scalp DPC. At every patch-test visit, the blood draw took place before the patch test was put on. Patients were eligible if aged 18 to 70, diagnosed with alopecia and judged suitable for DPC therapy, and pregnant patients were excluded. Total RNA was isolated from unfractionated whole blood collected in Tempus Blood RNA tubes.

The sequencing here drew on whole blood, taken in connection with sensitization to the hapten diphenylcyclopropenone (DPC). The chain joins TRBV7-9 to TRBJ2-7; 8 of the junction bases match TRBD1. The source is a woman aged 18-29 years with alopecia areata. Some clones in this sample may be carry-over from other donors' samples. The CDR3 protein sequence reads: CASSLQGAREQYF. The sequenced DNA: TGTGCCAGCAGCTTACAGGGGGCACGCGAGCAGTACTTC.